This T cell receptor (beta chain) stems from a study of blood T cell repertoires in COVID-19. In the original analysis: Amplification of reference gene primers provided the estimated nucleated cell counts. Method: immunoSEQ multiplex PCR; TCRdb's copy keeps in-frame clones and lacks some. V and J calls and clone size are as listed in that table; D and trimming were resolved from the DNA. The table records 55,000 to 75,000 clones, about four fifths of them present only once. Judged by abundance, this clone is large (0.1 to 1%). Material: peripheral blood. The receptor was derived from a human donor in a cohort sampled during active COVID-19.

In DNA form, the CDR3 reads TGTGCCAGCAGCCCGGGGGACTACCTCGAGCAGTACTTC. Its translation: CASSPGDYLEQYF. The chain carries TRBV9 and TRBJ2-7, with 7 nucleotides matching TRBD2. This CDR3 comprises 13 residues. The V segment lost 4 bases and the J segment 6 bases; nucleotides outside the gene matches: 7. In germline, CDR1 is SGDLS, CDR2 YYNGEE. Filled out from reference TRBV9 and TRBJ2-7, the complete variable domain reads DSGVTQTPKHLITATGQRVTLRCSPRSGDLSVYWYQQSLDQGLQFLIQYYNGEERAKGNILERFSAQQFPDLHSELNLSSLELGDSALYFCASSPGDYLEQYFGPGTRLTVT.